This passage covers 14 T cell receptor beta chains from one sample sequenced in a study of T cells after yellow fever vaccination. TCRdb reprocessed the 5' RACE reads via MiXCR and lists one record per CDR3 protein. This table has around 200,000 distinct CDR3 sequences, approximately 9.9% appearing once. The sample was CD8+ T cells sorted from PBMCs, taken 15 days after the yellow fever booster vaccination. The source is a man younger than 35 who received the YFV17D yellow fever vaccine.

The chain is built from TRBV7-6 and TRBJ2-3, with D perhaps assigned TRBD1 or TRBD2 (5 bases each). The CDR3 consists of 15 residues. CDR1 and CDR2 from the germline V gene are SGHVS and FNYEAQ. The germline V and J ends were trimmed by 5 bases and 5 bases, with 17 bases remaining between them. The CDR3 reads CASSPGGDGGDTQYF. The DNA of the CDR3 is TGTGCCAGCAGCCCGGGTGGGGATGGGGGAGATACGCAGTATTTT.

The chain is built from TRBV7-9 and TRBJ2-6; D is ambiguous. This CDR3 has 16 residues. Germline V CDR1 and CDR2: SEHNR, FQNEAQ (reference sequence). V was pared by 4 bases and J by 1 base, with 11 bases between. The CDR3, as DNA: TGTGCCAGCAGCTCGATTGACCGGTCTGGGGCCAACGTCCTGACTTTC. Translating it yields CASSSIDRSGANVLTF.

The chain employs TRBV12-3 or TRBV12-4 and TRBJ1-3, with D unclear. V was clipped by 8 bases and J by 0 bases, with 14 bases between them. The CDR3 covers 15 residues. This CDR3 is CASFNSVSSGNTIYF. The DNA of the CDR3 is TGTGCCAGCTTTAACAGCGTGAGCTCTGGAAACACCATATATTTT.

This clonotype showed up many times. The rearrangement links TRBV6-2 or TRBV6-3 to TRBJ1-2; no reliable D call. CDR1 MNHEY and CDR2 SVGEGT come from the germline V gene. The V and J ends lost 8 bases and 7 bases respectively, with 11 bases between them. The CDR3 has 11 residues. CDR3 nucleotides: TGTGCCAGCCTGACGGATGTTGGCTACACCTTC. Translated, it gives CASLTDVGYTF.

The sample holds a few counts of this clonotype. The rearrangement joins TRBV10-3 to TRBJ2-3; D gene unclear. In germline, CDR1 is ENHRY, CDR2 SYGVKD. There are 15 residues in the CDR3. Trimming cost V 6 bases and J 5 bases, with 18 bases left between them. CDR3 DNA sequence: TGTGCCATCAGCCTTTCGGAAGGGTCGGGAGATACGCAGTATTTT. Encoded protein: CAISLSEGSGDTQYF.

The chain has TRBV6-6 and TRBJ2-3; D ambiguous. Looked up from germline, CDR1 is MNHNY and CDR2 is SVGAGI (reference sequence). The CDR3 is 13 amino acids. V shed 7 bases and J shed 4 bases, with 12 bases lying between them. In nucleotides, the CDR3 is TGTGCCAGCATCCTAACCCTAGCAGATACGCAGTATTTT. It encodes CASILTLADTQYF.

The genes are TRBV9 and TRBJ2-2, with D uncertain. Germline V lookup: CDR1 SGDLS, CDR2 YYNGEE. The germline V and J ends were trimmed by 3 bases and 1 base, with 4 bases remaining between them. This CDR3 has 13 residues. In nucleotides, the CDR3 is TGTGCCAGCAGCGAGGGGAACACCGGGGAGCTGTTTTTT. Amino acid sequence: CASSEGNTGELFF.

The chain has TRBV27 and TRBJ1-6, with no clear D. Per the germline V gene, CDR1 is MNHEY and CDR2 is SMNVEV (reference sequence). The CDR3 sequence is 15 residues long. Deletions cut 7 bases from V and 7 bases from J, with 17 bases between. CDR3: CASTIRTLGNSPLHF. In DNA, the CDR3 is TGTGCCAGCACTATAAGGACGCTCGGAAATTCACCCCTCCACTTT.

This clonotype was seen only a few times. The chain recombines TRBV29-1 with TRBJ2-5, with D possibly TRBD2 on 6 matching bases. The germline CDR1 and CDR2 sequences are SQVTM and ANQGSEA. The CDR3 runs to 15 residues. V was pared by 0 bases and J by 3 bases, with 14 bases between. Written as DNA, the CDR3 is TGCAGCGTTGAAGAGGCCTTGGGGGGTGAAGAGACCCAGTACTTC. Protein sequence: CSVEEALGGEETQYF.

The rearrangement joins TRBV5-5 to TRBJ2-7; possibly TRBD1 for D (5 bases). Germline-derived CDR1 and CDR2 are SGHKS and YYEKEE (reference sequence). Trimming left V 4 bases short and J 3 bases short, with 17 bases between. This CDR3 has 15 amino acids. The CDR3 DNA is TGTGCCAGCAGCCTCAGGGCTCAACTGAACTACGAGCAGTACGTC. Encoded protein: CASSLRAQLNYEQYV.

The V and J genes are TRBV11-2 and TRBJ2-3, with D perhaps matching TRBD2 (7 bases). Germline V gives CDR1 SGHAT, CDR2 FQNNGV. The CDR3 totals 18 residues. Trimming cost V 1 base and J 3 bases, with 20 bases left between them. CDR3 sequence reads: CASSLGLGGVLETDTQYF. DNA for the CDR3: TGTGCCAGCAGCTTAGGTTTAGGGGGGGTGTTAGAGACAGATACGCAGTATTTT.

This clonotype was counted only a few times. This chain uses TRBV27 with TRBJ2-3; D not resolved. The CDR3 sequence is 15 residues long. V gave up 3 bases and J gave up 1 base, with 11 bases separating them. Germline CDR1 MNHEY, CDR2 SMNVEV (reference sequence). The CDR3 is CASSFSLSGTDTQYF. The CDR3 region has the DNA TGTGCCAGCAGTTTCTCCCTTTCCGGCACAGATACGCAGTATTTT.

The genes are TRBV9 and TRBJ1-2, with a weak D call TRBD1 (6 bases). The V and J ends lost 4 bases and 8 bases respectively, with 15 bases between them. This CDR3 comprises 13 residues. CDR1 is SGDLS, CDR2 YYNGEE, per germline. CDR3 protein: CASSLTGFDGYTF. CDR3 DNA sequence: TGTGCCAGCAGCCTAACAGGGTTCGACGGCTACACCTTC.

There are a few counts of this clonotype. The CDR3: CASSPGTALGYGYTF. CDR3 DNA: TGCGCCAGCAGCCCCGGGACAGCGCTGGGCTATGGCTACACCTTC. This chain links TRBV5-1 with TRBJ1-2, with 7 bases lining up with TRBD1. The CDR3 consists of 15 residues. Germline CDR1 reads SGHRS; CDR2 reads YFSETQ. V trimming: 4 bases; J trimming: 4 bases; junction bases outside the gene matches: 10.